The 6 T cell receptor beta chains in this list originate from one sample, sequenced in a study of T cell responses to AZD1222 COVID-19 vaccine. Sequencing used immunoSEQ multiplex PCR; TCRdb keeps in-frame clones, though not all of them. The sample shows about 150,000 clones, 80% to 90% of them seen only once. This sample comprised peripheral blood, obtained on day 0 of AZD1222 vaccination. These receptors were obtained from an adult in good health.

The chain recombines TRBV19 with TRBJ1-4, with D unresolved. The CDR3 extends over 13 amino acids. Germline V CDR1 and CDR2: LNHDA, SQIVND (reference sequence). Trimming removed 7 bases from V and 3 bases from J, with 9 bases in between. CDR3 sequence: CASKKFANEKLFF. The CDR3 DNA is TGTGCCAGTAAAAAATTTGCTAATGAAAAACTGTTTTTT.

To note about this clone: One end of the junction varies from germline; a read error may be responsible. V is TRBV27 and J is TRBJ2-7; 9 positions agree with TRBD1. This CDR3 has 14 amino acids. Per germline, CDR1 MNHEY and CDR2 SMNVEV (reference sequence). The CDR3 DNA reads TGTGCCAGCAGTCCGGGACAGGGTTTAGGCCGCCAGGACTTC. Its translation is CASSPGQGLGRQDF.

The genes are TRBV6-2 or TRBV6-3 and TRBJ2-7; no definite D call. The CDR3 has 13 residues. The germline gives CDR1 MNHEY, CDR2 SVGEGT. The V gene lost 5 bases and the J gene lost 4 bases, with 12 bases spanning the gap. CDR3 protein: CASSHPDGYEQYF. The DNA for the CDR3 is TGTGCCAGCAGTCACCCCGACGGGTACGAGCAGTACTTC.

This rearrangement joins TRBV7-2 to TRBJ2-3; tentative D call: TRBD2 (5 bases). Germline V gene data show CDR1 as SGHTA and CDR2 as FQGNSA. The CDR3 totals 17 residues. The V and J ends lost 1 base and 0 bases respectively, with 14 bases between them. CDR3 sequence: CASSLDLYGGSTDTQYF. The CDR3 nucleotides read TGTGCCAGCAGCTTAGATTTGTACGGCGGGAGCACAGATACGCAGTATTTT.

CDR3 DNA sequence: TGTGCCAGCAGTTTGCGCGGATCTAGCACAGATACGCAGTATTTT. Protein product: CASSLRGSSTDTQYF. The chain joins TRBV28 to TRBJ2-3; D is uncertain. V lost 3 bases, J lost 0 bases, and 10 bases lay in between. The length of the CDR3 is 15 residues. The germline CDR1 and CDR2 sequences are MDHEN and SYDVKM.

The J gene is TRBJ1-3, the V gene TRBV11-3, with D maybe TRBD1 (5 bases). CDR1 is SGHNT, CDR2 YENEEA, per germline. This CDR3 has 16 amino acids. V lost 5 bases and J 3 bases, leaving 17 bases between the germline ends. For the CDR3, the DNA is TGTGCCAGCAGCCAGGGTAACAGCTTTAATGGAAACACCATATATTTT. Protein: CASSQGNSFNGNTIYF. The full variable domain, rest sourced from reference TRBV11-3 and TRBJ1-3, is EAGVVQSPRYKIIEKKQPVAFWCNPISGHNTLYWYLQNLGQGPELLIRYENEEAVDDSQLPKDRFSAERLKGVDSTLKIQPAELGDSAVYLCASSQGNSFNGNTIYFGEGSWLTVV.